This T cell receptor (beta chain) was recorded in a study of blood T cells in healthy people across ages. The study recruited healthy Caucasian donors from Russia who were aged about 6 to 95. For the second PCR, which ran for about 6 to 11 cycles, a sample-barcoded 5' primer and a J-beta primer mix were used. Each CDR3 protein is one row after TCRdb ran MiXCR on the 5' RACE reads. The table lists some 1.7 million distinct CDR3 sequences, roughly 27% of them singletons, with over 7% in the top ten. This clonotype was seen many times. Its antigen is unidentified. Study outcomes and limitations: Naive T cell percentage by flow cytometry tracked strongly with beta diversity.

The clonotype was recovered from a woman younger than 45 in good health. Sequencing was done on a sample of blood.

CDR3 region: CASSQGGLEGETQYF. CDR3 DNA: TGCGCCAGCAGCCAAGGGGGACTAGAAGGAGAGACCCAGTACTTC. The chain has TRBV4-3 and TRBJ2-5; TRBD2 aligns across 8 bases. This CDR3 is 15 amino acids long. The J segment lost 4 bases and the V segment lost 1 base, leaving 5 bases of the junction unmatched. Germline CDR1 is LGHNA and CDR2 is YSLEER.